One sample yielded the 28 T cell receptor beta chains listed below, sequenced in a study of Ad26.COV2.S vaccination and SARS-CoV-2 variants. The treatment was: about 20 received Ad26.COV2.S at low or high dose, single or two shots; several received placebo; per-sample allocation not given. Samples were taken on day 63 after the first vaccine or placebo injection. Only in-frame clones appear in the TCRdb table, and some are missing; sequencing was by immunoSEQ multiplex PCR. The table has a few hundred thousand clones, about nine tenths seen once. Specimen: peripheral blood, collected in a trial of Ad26.COV2.S vaccine versus placebo. The receptors were sampled from a person between 18 and 60 years old who received the Ad26.COV2.S COVID-19 vaccine or a placebo.

This rearrangement joins TRBV9 to TRBJ2-7; D is unresolved. The V gene's germline CDR1 is SGDLS and CDR2 YYNGEE. With 4 bases removed from V and 2 bases from J, the gap between germline ends came to 16 bases. This CDR3 spans 15 amino acids. The CDR3 sequence: CASSPGLVGTYEQYF. The CDR3 bases are TGTGCCAGCAGCCCCGGGCTGGTAGGTACCTACGAGCAGTACTTC.

This clone has only one observation. V usage is TRBV14 and J usage is TRBJ2-7; 9 bases align to TRBD1. J lost 1 base, V lost 4 bases, and 14 bases had no gene match. The CDR3 sequence is 18 residues long. Germline values: CDR1 SGHDN, CDR2 FVKESK. Here the CDR3 DNA reads TGTGCCAGCAGCCGTTCACCCCCCGGGACAGGGAAGTCCTACGAGCAGTACTTC. Residues: CASSRSPPGTGKSYEQYF.

V is TRBV5-4 and J is TRBJ1-2; TRBD1 agrees at 7 bases. V gave up 4 bases and J gave up 8 bases; unmatched junction bases: 8. Germline CDR1 reads SGHNT; CDR2 reads YYREEE (reference sequence). CDR3 length: 13 residues. CDR3 DNA: TGTGCCAGCAGCCCCGGGACAGTGACCGGCTACACCTTC. This codes for CASSPGTVTGYTF.

This clone was recorded once. The V gene is TRBV5-4, the J gene TRBJ1-2, with TRBD1 identical over 10 bases. The CDR3 sequence is 15 residues long. V was pared by 1 base and J by 4 bases, with 4 bases of the junction left unmatched. In germline, CDR1 is SGHNT, CDR2 YYREEE (reference sequence). CDR3 bases: TGTGCCAGCAGCTTGAGACAGGGGGCTAGCTATGGCTACACCTTC. This sequence encodes CASSLRQGASYGYTF.

J is TRBJ1-5 and V is TRBV24-1; D is undetermined. The CDR3 runs to 15 residues. Per germline, CDR1 KGHDR and CDR2 SFDVKD. Trimming left V 4 bases short and J 0 bases short, with 9 bases between. In DNA, the CDR3 is TGTGCCACCAGTGACGCATTCGGTAGCAATCAGCCCCAGCATTTT. The encoded protein is CATSDAFGSNQPQHF.

The chain combines TRBV29-1 with TRBJ2-3; 8 nucleotides line up with TRBD2. Looked up from germline, CDR1 is SQVTM and CDR2 is ANQGSEA. V was pared by 4 bases and J by 1 base, with 4 bases of the junction left unmatched. This CDR3 is built from 14 residues. The DNA of the CDR3 is TGCAGCGTTGGGTTGACTAGCGGCACAGATACGCAGTATTTT. Its translation is CSVGLTSGTDTQYF.

V and J are TRBV28 and TRBJ2-7, with D possibly being TRBD2 (6 bases). Germline V CDR1 and CDR2: MDHEN, SYDVKM. Trimming stripped 6 bases from V and 3 bases from J, with 9 bases between. This CDR3 comprises 12 residues. Written as DNA, the CDR3 is TGTGCCAGCAGAACTAGCTACTACGAGCAGTACTTC. Translated, it gives CASRTSYYEQYF. Full variable domain (rest looked up from reference TRBV28 and TRBJ2-7): DVKVTQSSRYLVKRTGEKVFLECVQDMDHENMFWYRQDPGLGLRLIYFSYDVKMKEKGDIPEGYSVSREKKERFSLILESASTNQTSMYLCASRTSYYEQYFGPGTRLTVT.

CDR3 amino acids: CASSVPYRQGEQFF. The CDR3 bases are TGTGCCAGCAGCGTTCCGTATCGTCAGGGTGAGCAGTTCTTC. This chain uses TRBV5-4 with TRBJ2-1; D might be TRBD1 (5 bases). The germline gives CDR1 SGHNT, CDR2 YYREEE (reference sequence). The V end was cut by 4 bases, the J end by 9 bases, with 17 bases between. The CDR3 is 14 amino acids.

The chain couples TRBV5-5 to TRBJ2-1; TRBD1 matches at 8 bases. V lost 5 bases and J lost 6; bases outside the gene matches: 4. There are 13 residues in the CDR3. Germline V gene lookup returns CDR1 SGHKS and CDR2 YYEKEE (reference sequence). The CDR3, as DNA: TGTGCCAGCAGGCCTACAGGGGGCAATGAGCAGTTCTTC. The encoded protein is CASRPTGGNEQFF. Combining the CDR3 with reference TRBV5-5 and TRBJ2-1 gives the whole variable domain DAGVTQSPTHLIKTRGQQVTLRCSPISGHKSVSWYQQVLGQGPQFIFQYYEKEERGRGNFPDRFSARQFPNYSSELNVNALLLGDSALYLCASRPTGGNEQFFGPGTRLTVL.

The chain carries TRBV10-1 and TRBJ2-7; 8 bases map to TRBD1. The CDR3 has 13 amino acids. Germline V gene sequence: CDR1 WNHNN, CDR2 SYGVQD (reference sequence). With V trimmed by 5 bases and J by 3 bases, 3 bases remained unmatched. CDR3 in amino acids: CASSRGQGYEQYF. CDR3 bases: TGCGCCAGCAGTCGAGGACAGGGCTACGAGCAGTACTTC.

The chain has TRBV19 and TRBJ1-2, with D perhaps TRBD1 (5 bases). Trimming removed 5 bases at V and 7 bases at J, with 5 bases between. The CDR3 is 10 residues long. Germline-derived CDR1 and CDR2 are LNHDA and SQIVND (reference sequence). The CDR3 sequence is CASSGGGYTF. The CDR3 DNA follows: TGTGCCAGTAGTGGGGGTGGCTACACCTTC.

V usage is TRBV24-1 and J usage is TRBJ1-2; perhaps TRBD1 as D (5 bases). CDR1 is KGHDR and CDR2 is SFDVKD in the germline V gene. The CDR3 totals 13 residues. Trimming removed 0 bases at V and 8 bases at J, with 9 bases between. The CDR3 loop is CATSDLSQGGYTF. The DNA for the CDR3 is TGTGCCACCAGTGATTTGAGTCAGGGCGGCTACACCTTC.

The gene calls are TRBV3-1 (or the pseudogene TRBV3-2) and TRBJ2-2, with 12 positions matching TRBD2. Germline-derived CDR1 and CDR2 are LGHDT and YNNKEL (reference sequence). Trimming removed 2 bases from V and 0 bases from J; junction bases left unmatched: 16. The CDR3 length is 22 residues. CDR3 sequence reads: CASSQSLAGGRFDLANTGELFF. Here the CDR3 DNA reads TGTGCCAGCAGCCAATCACTAGCGGGAGGCCGATTCGATTTGGCGAACACCGGGGAGCTGTTTTTT.

The chain has TRBV4-1 and TRBJ2-7, with D perhaps being TRBD1 or TRBD2 (6 bases each). The ends were cut back, 4 bases at V and 0 bases at J, with 16 bases in the middle. Germline V gene sequence: CDR1 MGHRA, CDR2 YSYEKL. The CDR3 runs 16 residues. CDR3 nucleotides: TGCGCCAGCAGCCCCCAAGGGGGGCAGGGCTCCTACGAGCAGTACTTC. Amino acid sequence: CASSPQGGQGSYEQYF.

This clone appeared once. J is TRBJ2-7 and V is TRBV11-1; 7 bases match TRBD1. The CDR3 runs to 16 residues. Germline loops: CDR1 SGHAT, CDR2 FQDESV (reference sequence). After removal of 0 bases from V and 3 bases from J, the junction contained 8 bases not matched to a gene. The CDR3 nucleotides read TGTGCCAGCAGCTTAGCCCCGCGACAGGGATACTACGAGCAGTACTTC. This codes for CASSLAPRQGYYEQYF.

V and J are TRBV5-1 and TRBJ1-2; D gene uncertain. Trimming took 4 bases from V and 3 from J, leaving 10 bases between them. The germline gives CDR1 SGHRS, CDR2 YFSETQ. This CDR3 contains 13 residues. The CDR3 sequence is CASSTGLYYGYTF. CDR3 DNA: TGCGCCAGCAGCACCGGACTGTACTATGGCTACACCTTC.

This clone was detected only once. The rearrangement joins TRBV15 to TRBJ1-2, with 8 bases matching TRBD1. The CDR3 is 14 amino acids. The V and J ends lost 5 bases and 4 bases, in that order; junction bases with no gene match: 6. Germline V gene data show CDR1 as LNHNV and CDR2 as YYDKDF (reference sequence). Here the CDR3 reads CATSVNRGIYGYTF. DNA of the CDR3: TGTGCCACCAGCGTTAACAGGGGGATCTATGGCTACACCTTC. Complete variable domain (other parts from reference TRBV15 and TRBJ1-2): DAMVIQNPRYQVTQFGKPVTLSCSQTLNHNVMYWYQQKSSQAPKLLFHYYDKDFNNEADTPDNFQSRRPNTSFCFLDIRSPGLGDTAMYLCATSVNRGIYGYTFGSGTRLTVV.

In this sample, this clone turned up a few times. Other DNA sequences in the same sample also yield this CDR3. The genes are TRBV28 and TRBJ1-5; D not certain. The CDR3 consists of 14 residues. CDR1 is MDHEN, CDR2 SYDVKM, per germline. Trimming left V 2 bases short and J 3 bases short, with 8 bases between. The CDR3 here is CASSLGGFNQPQHF. The CDR3 DNA sequence: TGTGCCAGCAGTTTAGGAGGGTTCAATCAGCCCCAGCATTTT.

The V gene is TRBV28, the J gene TRBJ1-5, with D perhaps TRBD1 (5 bases). The CDR3 runs to 12 residues. The germline CDR1 and CDR2 sequences are MDHEN and SYDVKM. V lost 3 bases, J lost 7 bases, and 7 bases lay in between. This CDR3 reads CASSLDIQPQHF. CDR3 sequence (DNA): TGTGCCAGCAGTTTGGACATACAGCCCCAGCATTTT.

This clone was seen only once. CDR3 coding DNA: TGTGCCAGCAGTTTCCGTAGTCCCTCTTACAATGAGCAGTTCTTC. Its translation: CASSFRSPSYNEQFF. This sequence joins TRBV27 and TRBJ2-1; no definite D call. The CDR3 length is 15 residues. The V gene's germline CDR1 is MNHEY and CDR2 SMNVEV (reference sequence). Trimming took off 3 bases at V and 4 bases at J, with 13 bases between the two ends.

The gene calls are TRBV6-1 and TRBJ2-3, with 12 positions matching TRBD2. The CDR3 has 17 residues. The V gene's germline CDR1 is MNHNS and CDR2 SASEGT. The V and J ends lost 4 bases and 4 bases, in that order; junction bases with no gene match: 9. The CDR3 DNA reads TGTGCCAGCAGTGCCGATCTAGCGGGAGGGAGCGCAGATACGCAGTATTTT. Its translation is CASSADLAGGSADTQYF.

The chain is built from TRBV2 and TRBJ2-1, with 9 bases fitting TRBD2. This CDR3 contains 13 residues. Germline V gene data show CDR1 as SNHLY and CDR2 as FYNNEI. The trim removed 9 bases at V and 5 bases at J, leaving 5 bases unmatched. This CDR3 is CASRAGGDNEQFF. Written as DNA, the CDR3 is TGTGCCAGTAGGGCGGGAGGGGACAATGAGCAGTTCTTC.

CDR3 DNA: TGTGCCAGCAGCGCTCCCAGGATCCCTGAGCAGTTCTTC. It yields the protein CASSAPRIPEQFF. V usage is TRBV11-3 and J usage is TRBJ2-1; no clear D. Trimming pared 5 bases from V and 9 bases from J, leaving 14 bases between. Germline CDR1 SGHNT, CDR2 YENEEA. The CDR3 sequence is 13 residues long.

This chain joins TRBV5-1 and TRBJ2-7, with TRBD2 identical over 8 bases. With V trimmed by 4 bases and J by 3 bases, 3 bases remained unmatched. Germline values: CDR1 SGHRS, CDR2 YFSETQ. The CDR3 has 13 amino acids. The CDR3 DNA sequence: TGCGCCAGCAGCGTAGGGACTAGCTACGAGCAGTACTTC. Its translation: CASSVGTSYEQYF.

The chain couples TRBV9 to TRBJ2-7, with 8 bases lining up with TRBD1. Losses at the gene ends were 0 bases for V and 4 bases for J; bases not matched to a gene: 9. CDR3 length: 16 amino acids. The germline V gene encodes CDR1 SGDLS and CDR2 YYNGEE. The CDR3: CASSVEGTGLFYEQYF. For the CDR3, the DNA is TGTGCCAGCAGCGTAGAAGGGACAGGATTGTTTTACGAGCAGTACTTC.

The V and J genes are TRBV15 and TRBJ1-2; a weak D match, TRBD1 (5 bases). The CDR3 is made up of 15 amino acids. The V gene lost 2 bases and the J gene lost 1 base, with 11 bases spanning the gap. Germline CDR1 is LNHNV and CDR2 is YYDKDF (reference sequence). CDR3 nucleotides: TGTGCCACCAGCAGACCCCGTGGGGGTAACTATGGCTACACCTTC. Protein product: CATSRPRGGNYGYTF. Looking up the rest from reference TRBV15 and TRBJ1-2 gives the full variable domain: DAMVIQNPRYQVTQFGKPVTLSCSQTLNHNVMYWYQQKSSQAPKLLFHYYDKDFNNEADTPDNFQSRRPNTSFCFLDIRSPGLGDTAMYLCATSRPRGGNYGYTFGSGTRLTVV.

The rearrangement uses TRBV6-1 and TRBJ2-7; 9 bases map to TRBD1. CDR1 and CDR2 from the germline V gene are MNHNS and SASEGT. The CDR3 consists of 15 residues. V lost 2 bases to trimming and J lost 5 bases; unmatched junction nucleotides: 7. DNA of the CDR3: TGTGCCAGCAGTGAATCAGGGACAGGGTCGGACGAGCAGTACTTC. Its protein product is CASSESGTGSDEQYF.

The J gene is TRBJ2-5, the V gene TRBV2, with 13 nucleotides matching TRBD2. The V gene end was trimmed by 10 bases and the J gene end by 5 bases; junction bases not matched to a gene: 10. CDR1 and CDR2 from the germline V gene are SNHLY and FYNNEI. CDR3 length equals 15 residues. The CDR3: CAIKGLAGVQETQYF. DNA of the CDR3: TGTGCCATCAAAGGACTAGCGGGAGTTCAGGAGACCCAGTACTTC.